This TCR beta chain was identified during a study of CD8 T cells in Susac syndrome. Study summary: Active disease was present in six of the sequenced Susac syndrome patients, and remission in 8 or 9. When their blood was taken, patients with Susac syndrome were therapy-naive, taking corticosteroids, or taking intravenous immunoglobulin alone.

Random hexamers primed reverse transcription of about 0.45 to 1 ug RNA. TCRdb analysed the immunoSEQ multiplex PCR reads with MiXCR anew, one entry per CDR3 protein. The repertoire holds 200,000 or so distinct CDR3 sequences, approximately 94% seen once, with 0.098% in the top ten. The CDR3 is 15 amino acids. Germline-derived CDR1 and CDR2 are MNHEY and SVGAGI. V shed 2 bases, J shed 5 bases, and the junction held 5 bases outside the gene matches. The CD8+ and CD4+ T cells were isolated magnetically using a negative isolation approach, whereas the TEMRA cells were enriched by FACS. The clonotype originates from a human donor with Susac syndrome. Sequenced: CD4+ T cells from PBMCs. The chain recombines TRBV6-5 with TRBJ2-5, with 10 bases that match TRBD1. CDR3 bases: TGTGCCAGCAGTTACCCGACAGGGGGCCGCGAGACCCAGTACTTC. Its protein is CASSYPTGGRETQYF.